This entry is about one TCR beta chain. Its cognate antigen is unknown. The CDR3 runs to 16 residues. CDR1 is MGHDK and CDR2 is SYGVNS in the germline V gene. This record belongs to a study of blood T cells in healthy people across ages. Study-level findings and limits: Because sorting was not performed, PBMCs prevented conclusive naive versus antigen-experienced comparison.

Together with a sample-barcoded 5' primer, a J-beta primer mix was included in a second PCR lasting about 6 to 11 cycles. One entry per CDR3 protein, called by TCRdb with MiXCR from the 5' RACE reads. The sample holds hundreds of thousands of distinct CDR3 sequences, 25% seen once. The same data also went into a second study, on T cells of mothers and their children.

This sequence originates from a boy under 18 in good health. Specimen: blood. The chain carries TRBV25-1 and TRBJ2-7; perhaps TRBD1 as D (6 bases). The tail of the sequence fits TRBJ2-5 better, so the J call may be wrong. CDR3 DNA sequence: TGTGCCAGCAGTGACCTTTGGGGGCAGAGCCAAGAGACCCAGTACTTC. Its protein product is CASSDLWGQSQETQYF.